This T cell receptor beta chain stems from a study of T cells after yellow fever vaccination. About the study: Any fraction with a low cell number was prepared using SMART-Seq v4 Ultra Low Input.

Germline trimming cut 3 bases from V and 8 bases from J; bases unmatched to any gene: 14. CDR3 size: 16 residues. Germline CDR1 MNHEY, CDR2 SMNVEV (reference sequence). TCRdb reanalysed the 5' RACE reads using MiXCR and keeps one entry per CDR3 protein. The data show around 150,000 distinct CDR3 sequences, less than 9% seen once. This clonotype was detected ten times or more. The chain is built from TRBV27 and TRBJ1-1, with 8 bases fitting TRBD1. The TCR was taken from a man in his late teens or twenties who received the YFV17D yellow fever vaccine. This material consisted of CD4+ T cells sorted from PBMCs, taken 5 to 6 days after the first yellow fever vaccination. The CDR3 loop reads CASSFIVGRGRWEAFF. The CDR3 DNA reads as TGTGCCAGCAGTTTTATTGTCGGCAGGGGGCGTTGGGAAGCTTTCTTT.